These 12 T cell receptor beta chains came from one sample sequenced in a study of blood T cell repertoires in COVID-19. Clones were read by immunoSEQ multiplex PCR, and TCRdb kept only the in-frame ones, dropping some. The data show roughly 63,000 clones, around 90% seen once. The sequencing input was peripheral blood. The receptors originated from a human donor in a cohort sampled during active COVID-19.

The V gene is TRBV28, the J gene TRBJ1-1; the match to TRBD1 covers 7 bases. The CDR3 runs 14 residues. Germline V gene sequence: CDR1 MDHEN, CDR2 SYDVKM. After removal of 7 bases from V and 0 bases from J, the junction contained 5 bases not matched to a gene. In DNA form, the CDR3 reads TGTGCCAGCACCAGGGGGGACGTGAACACTGAAGCTTTCTTT. This encodes CASTRGDVNTEAFF.

This chain joins TRBV4-2 and TRBJ2-3; 9 nucleotides agree with TRBD2. Germline V lookup: CDR1 LGHNA, CDR2 YNFKEQ. V trimming: 1 base; J trimming: 4 bases; junction bases outside the gene matches: 9. The CDR3 loop spans 17 amino acids. CDR3 nucleotides: TGTGCCAGCAGCCAAGGGGGCCGGACTAGCGTCTCAGATACGCAGTATTTT. Translation: CASSQGGRTSVSDTQYF.

The chain carries TRBV7-3 and TRBJ2-1; D gene ambiguous. The CDR3 contains 12 residues. Trimming removed 2 bases from V and 6 bases from J, with 5 bases in between. Germline CDR1 and CDR2: SGHTA and FQGTGA. CDR3 sequence: CASSLGRNEQFF. CDR3 bases: TGTGCCAGCAGCTTAGGCCGCAATGAGCAGTTCTTC.

This sequence joins TRBV24-1 and TRBJ2-5; 8 bases are shared with TRBD1. The CDR3 has 14 amino acids. The trim removed 4 bases at V and 4 bases at J, leaving 4 bases unmatched. Germline values: CDR1 KGHDR, CDR2 SFDVKD. The CDR3 protein is CATSDTRGLETQYF. The CDR3 DNA is TGTGCCACCAGTGACACCAGGGGGCTAGAGACCCAGTACTTC.

V is TRBV2 and J is TRBJ2-1; 11 bases line up with TRBD1. Germline V lookup: CDR1 SNHLY, CDR2 FYNNEI. The CDR3 consists of 15 residues. The ends lost 8 bases at V and 4 bases at J; junction bases unmatched: 7. The CDR3 DNA reads TGTGCCAGCCGCAAGGGACAGGGGGTATACAATGAGCAGTTCTTC. Its protein is CASRKGQGVYNEQFF. Full variable domain (rest looked up from reference TRBV2 and TRBJ2-1): EPEVTQTPSHQVTQMGQEVILRCVPISNHLYFYWYRQILGQKVEFLVSFYNNEISEKSEIFDDQFSVERPDGSNFTLKIRSTKLEDSAMYFCASRKGQGVYNEQFFGPGTRLTVL.

V usage is TRBV28 and J usage is TRBJ2-7; 7 bases fit TRBD2. Germline lookup yields CDR1 MDHEN and CDR2 SYDVKM. V lost 1 base to trimming and J lost 3 bases; unmatched junction nucleotides: 15. CDR3 length equals 18 residues. CDR3 in amino acids: CASSLFPRGEGKHYEQYF. In DNA, the CDR3 is TGTGCCAGCAGTTTATTTCCCCGGGGGGAGGGTAAGCACTACGAGCAGTACTTC. The whole variable domain, remainder taken from reference TRBV28 and TRBJ2-7, is DVKVTQSSRYLVKRTGEKVFLECVQDMDHENMFWYRQDPGLGLRLIYFSYDVKMKEKGDIPEGYSVSREKKERFSLILESASTNQTSMYLCASSLFPRGEGKHYEQYFGPGTRLTVT.

The chain is built from TRBV5-6 and TRBJ1-6, with D uncertain. In germline, CDR1 is SGHDT, CDR2 YYEEEE. This CDR3 is built from 14 residues. Trimming left V 4 bases short and J 5 bases short, with 10 bases between. The CDR3 DNA sequence: TGTGCCAGCAGCCGGCGGGAGAATAATTCACCCCTCCACTTT. Amino acid sequence: CASSRRENNSPLHF.

V is TRBV6-2 or TRBV6-3 and J is TRBJ2-3, with a tentative D call TRBD2 (5 bases). V was clipped by 1 base and J by 4 bases, with 9 bases between them. The CDR3 is made up of 14 amino acids. CDR1 is MNHEY, CDR2 SVGEGT, per germline. CDR3 amino acids: CASSYFGRSDTQYF. Written as DNA, the CDR3 is TGTGCCAGCAGTTACTTTGGGAGATCAGATACGCAGTATTTT.

The gene calls are TRBV6-5 and TRBJ2-3, with 8 nucleotides matching TRBD1. The CDR3 spans 16 residues. Germline V gene lookup returns CDR1 MNHEY and CDR2 SVGAGI. The V segment lost 4 bases and the J segment 0 bases; nucleotides outside the gene matches: 6. CDR3 coding DNA: TGTGCCAGCAGTTCACTACAGGGGGTCAGCACAGATACGCAGTATTTT. It is translated as CASSSLQGVSTDTQYF.

The genes are TRBV2 and TRBJ2-5; tentatively, D is TRBD2 (6 bases). This CDR3 has 15 amino acids. In germline, CDR1 is SNHLY, CDR2 FYNNEI. V was clipped by 1 base and J by 2 bases, with 11 bases between them. The CDR3 DNA reads as TGTGCCAGCAGTGAAGGAGGACTACCGCAAGAGACCCAGTACTTC. This encodes CASSEGGLPQETQYF.

This clone has a single count. The chain joins TRBV28 to TRBJ1-1; D is ambiguous. This CDR3 has 14 residues. Per the germline V gene, CDR1 is MDHEN and CDR2 is SYDVKM. Trimming shortened V by 3 bases and J by 4 bases, and 12 bases separated the two germline ends. CDR3 DNA: TGTGCCAGCAGTTTCGTGTTGGGGAGCACTGAAGCTTTCTTT. Translating it yields CASSFVLGSTEAFF.

V is TRBV9 and J is TRBJ2-1, with 11 nucleotides matching TRBD2. CDR3 length: 16 amino acids. V gave up 4 bases and J gave up 2 bases; unmatched junction bases: 5. CDR1 and CDR2 (germline): SGDLS, YYNGEE. The DNA of the CDR3 is TGTGCCAGCAGCATGACTAGCGGGAAAACCTACAATGAGCAGTTCTTC. Its translation is CASSMTSGKTYNEQFF. The full variable domain, rest sourced from reference TRBV9 and TRBJ2-1, is DSGVTQTPKHLITATGQRVTLRCSPRSGDLSVYWYQQSLDQGLQFLIQYYNGEERAKGNILERFSAQQFPDLHSELNLSSLELGDSALYFCASSMTSGKTYNEQFFGPGTRLTVL.